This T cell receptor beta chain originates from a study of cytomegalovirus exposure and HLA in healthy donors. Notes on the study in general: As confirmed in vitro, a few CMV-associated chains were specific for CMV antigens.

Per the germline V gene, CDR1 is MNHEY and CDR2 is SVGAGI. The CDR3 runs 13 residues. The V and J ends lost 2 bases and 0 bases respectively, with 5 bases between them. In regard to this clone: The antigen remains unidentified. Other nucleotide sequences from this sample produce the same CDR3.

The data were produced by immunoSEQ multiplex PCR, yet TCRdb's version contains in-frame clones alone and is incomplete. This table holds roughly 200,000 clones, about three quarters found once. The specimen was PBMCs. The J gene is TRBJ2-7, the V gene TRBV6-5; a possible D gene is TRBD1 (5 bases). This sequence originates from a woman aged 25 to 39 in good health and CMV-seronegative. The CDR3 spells CASSYRGSYEQYF. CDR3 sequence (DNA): TGTGCCAGCAGTTACAGGGGCTCCTACGAGCAGTACTTC.